These 32 T cell receptor beta chains share one sample of origin, sequenced in a study of metastatic and nonmetastatic thyroid tumors. TCRdb called clones again from the PCR reads with MiXCR. The sample consists of approximately 84,000 clones, 15% of them appearing once. Patients were all untreated before their thyroid surgery. Sequenced input: blood. These receptors were taken from a female donor with papillary thyroid cancer or a benign thyroid nodule (not recorded which). Some clones in this sample may be carry-over from other donors' samples.

This clone was seen repeatedly, ten times or more. In the same sample, other DNA sequences code for this CDR3. V usage is TRBV20-1 and J usage is TRBJ1-2, with TRBD1 identical over 8 bases. V lost 7 bases, J lost 6 bases, and 16 bases stayed unmatched. There are 15 residues in the CDR3. CDR1 and CDR2 (germline): DFQATT, SNEGSKA (reference sequence). The CDR3 spells CSVLLPGQARDGYTF. The CDR3, as DNA: TGCAGTGTCCTACTCCCGGGACAGGCCAGGGATGGCTACACCTTC.

This clone occurred many times. The chain uses TRBV18 and TRBJ1-5; D ambiguous. CDR3 size: 15 residues. The ends were cut back, 2 bases at V and 4 bases at J, with 12 bases in the middle. CDR1 KGHSH and CDR2 LQKENI come from the germline V gene. For the CDR3, the DNA is TGTGCCAGCTCACCAACCACGGAACTTAATCAGCCCCAGCATTTT. Its translation is CASSPTTELNQPQHF.

This clone came up many times. V usage is TRBV28 and J usage is TRBJ1-3, with 7 nucleotides matching TRBD1. The germline V gene encodes CDR1 MDHEN and CDR2 SYDVKM. Trimming took 5 bases from V and 0 from J; bases not matched to a gene: 7. This CDR3 has 16 residues. Here the CDR3 DNA reads TGTGCCAGCAGTCCGCATACAGGGGCCTCTGGAAACACCATATATTTT. Its protein product is CASSPHTGASGNTIYF.

For this clone: The identical CDR3 is also encoded by other nucleotide sequences in the sample. This sequence joins TRBV11-2 and TRBJ2-7; D ambiguous. Germline V gene data show CDR1 as SGHAT and CDR2 as FQNNGV. Trimming removed 3 bases from V and 2 bases from J, with 20 bases in between. This CDR3 contains 17 residues. CDR3 residues: CASSLVGRPGPPYEQYF. As DNA, the CDR3 is TGTGCCAGCAGCTTGGTAGGACGCCCGGGCCCCCCCTACGAGCAGTACTTC.

This clone has a handful of counts. The chain uses TRBV27 and TRBJ1-2, with D perhaps TRBD1 (6 bases). The CDR3 is 12 amino acids. Per the germline V gene, CDR1 is MNHEY and CDR2 is SMNVEV (reference sequence). V gave up 8 bases and J gave up 1 base, with 8 bases separating them. The DNA for the CDR3 is TGTGCCAGCGGCAGGGGTAACTATGGCTACACCTTC. Translation: CASGRGNYGYTF.

On this clone: A much larger clone differs by one base, so this may be a read error. This chain joins TRBV20-1 and TRBJ2-1, with 7 positions matching TRBD2. The CDR3 totals 13 residues. Germline CDR1 and CDR2: DFQATT and SNEGSKA (reference sequence). With 6 bases clipped from V and 6 bases from J, the junction kept 8 bases outside the gene matches. CDR3 sequence (DNA): TGCAGTGCCGGAGTGACTAGCCCCAATGAGCAGTTCTTC. Encoded protein: CSAGVTSPNEQFF.

This clone was observed many times. This sequence joins TRBV30 and TRBJ2-5; TRBD2 is a possible D gene (6 bases). The CDR3 has 15 amino acids. Trimming stripped 2 bases from V and 2 bases from J, with 15 bases between. CDR1 is GTSNPN, CDR2 SVGIG, per germline (reference sequence). The CDR3, as DNA: TGTGCCTGGAGTCGTTCGGGGGATGATCAAGAGACCCAGTACTTC. It encodes CAWSRSGDDQETQYF.

This clone was counted ten times or more. The gene calls are TRBV2 and TRBJ1-4; the D is unclear. The CDR3 has 14 residues. Germline CDR1 is SNHLY and CDR2 is FYNNEI. V was shortened by 3 bases and J by 4 bases, with 9 bases between the two germline ends. The CDR3 reads CASSESALNEKLFF. CDR3 nucleotide sequence: TGTGCCAGCAGTGAGTCGGCCCTTAATGAAAAACTGTTTTTT.

The table lists this clone with many counts. The chain combines TRBV7-8 with TRBJ2-2; D gene uncertain. CDR3 size: 15 residues. The V gene's germline CDR1 is SGHVS and CDR2 FQNEAQ. V was cut by 3 bases and J by 0 bases, with 8 bases left in between. In DNA form, the CDR3 reads TGTGCCAGCAGCTTCCGACCCGCGAACACCGGGGAGCTGTTTTTT. This gives the protein CASSFRPANTGELFF. Complete variable domain (other parts from reference TRBV7-8 and TRBJ2-2): GAGVSQSPRYKVAKRGQDVALRCDPISGHVSLFWYQQALGQGPEFLTYFQNEAQLDKSGLPSDRFFAERPEGSVSTLKIQRTQQEDSAVYLCASSFRPANTGELFFGEGSRLTVL.

This clone was picked up many times. This chain joins TRBV19 and TRBJ1-3; D uncertain. V dropped 7 bases and J dropped 0 bases, with 19 bases sitting between them. CDR3 length: 17 residues. Germline CDR1 and CDR2: LNHDA and SQIVND (reference sequence). As DNA, the CDR3 is TGTGCCAGTATTGCCAGGACTGGCCGTAGCTCTGGAAACACCATATATTTT. Translated, it gives CASIARTGRSSGNTIYF.

The sample holds many counts of this clone. The rearrangement joins TRBV10-3 to TRBJ1-4; D not resolved. The germline V gene encodes CDR1 ENHRY and CDR2 SYGVKD. The ends were cut back, 2 bases at V and 8 bases at J, with 15 bases in the middle. CDR3 length equals 15 residues. The CDR3 DNA is TGTGCCATCAGTGAGGTCTGGACGGGTGGGGAAAAACTGTTTTTT. It encodes CAISEVWTGGEKLFF.

The chain is built from TRBV3-1 and TRBJ2-1; TRBD2 matches 10 bases. The ends lost 1 base at V and 4 bases at J; junction bases unmatched: 4. CDR1 is LGHDT, CDR2 YNNKEL, per germline (reference sequence). The CDR3 consists of 16 residues. The CDR3 reads CASSQGLAGAYNEQFF. The CDR3 nucleotides are TGTGCCAGCAGCCAAGGTCTAGCGGGGGCGTACAATGAGCAGTTCTTC.

This clone was picked up many times. This sequence joins TRBV24-1 and TRBJ1-2; tentative D call: TRBD1 (6 bases). V shed 5 bases and J shed 8 bases, with 8 bases lying between them. CDR1 is KGHDR, CDR2 SFDVKD, per germline. This CDR3 is 11 amino acids long. CDR3 amino acids: CATSAGDGYTF. The CDR3 region has the DNA TGTGCCACCAGTGCAGGGGACGGCTACACCTTC.

In its sample, this clone was seen many times. The gene calls are TRBV6-2 or TRBV6-3 and TRBJ1-2, with a tentative D call TRBD1 (5 bases). The V and J ends lost 8 bases and 5 bases respectively, with 24 bases between them. The CDR3 runs to 16 residues. Per germline, CDR1 MNHEY and CDR2 SVGEGT. DNA of the CDR3: TGTGCCAGCCGACCCTTGGGGGTCGGTGGGCAATATGGCTACACCTTC. As protein: CASRPLGVGGQYGYTF.

With respect to this clone: Relative to the germline gene, one junction end is altered; a read error may explain this. The sample carries other DNA sequences with the same CDR3. The genes are TRBV19 and TRBJ1-5; TRBD1 agrees at 7 bases. Germline loops: CDR1 LNHDA, CDR2 SQIVND (reference sequence). The CDR3 is 17 residues long. The CDR3: CASSSTRQGANNQPQHF. CDR3 DNA sequence: TGTGCCAGTAGTTCAACAAGACAGGGAGCAAACAATCAGCCACAGCATTTT.

This clone was counted ten times or more. The V call is TRBV14, the J call TRBJ2-6; no clear D gene. The germline V gene has CDR1 SGHDN and CDR2 FVKESK. This CDR3 is built from 14 residues. V dropped 1 base and J dropped 3 bases, with 4 bases sitting between them. The CDR3 region has the DNA TGTGCCAGCAGCCAAGGTGTTGGGGCCAACGTCCTGACTTTC. Amino acids: CASSQGVGANVLTF. Filled out from reference TRBV14 and TRBJ2-6, the complete variable domain reads EAGVTQFPSHSVIEKGQTVTLRCDPISGHDNLYWYRRVMGKEIKFLLHFVKESKQDESGMPNNRFLAERTGGTYSTLKVQPAELEDSGVYFCASSQGVGANVLTFGAGSRLTVL.

This clone has a count of ten or more. The V call is TRBV10-1, the J call TRBJ2-1; 9 nucleotides align to TRBD1. The germline CDR1 and CDR2 sequences are WNHNN and SYGVQD (reference sequence). CDR3 length: 14 residues. V was clipped by 4 bases and J by 7 bases; unmatched bases: 5. The CDR3 DNA reads TGCGCCAGCAGTGGTCCCGGGACAGGGAATGAGCAGTTCTTC. It codes for CASSGPGTGNEQFF.

Ten or more counts support this clone. The chain couples TRBV20-1 to TRBJ1-2; D unresolved. Trimming left V 0 bases short and J 4 bases short, with 9 bases between. CDR1 is DFQATT and CDR2 is SNEGSKA in the germline V gene (reference sequence). This CDR3 is 13 amino acids long. The CDR3 bases are TGCAGTGCTAGAGATCTCGGGTCCTATGGCTACACCTTC. Encoded protein: CSARDLGSYGYTF.

This clone was recorded many times. The sample has other DNA sequences that encode this CDR3 too. The chain is built from TRBV5-6 and TRBJ2-5; D possibly matches TRBD1 or TRBD2 (5 bases each). This CDR3 is 18 amino acids long. V was cut by 0 bases and J by 1 base, with 19 bases left in between. The germline V gene has CDR1 SGHDT and CDR2 YYEEEE. The CDR3 is CASSLGGGGVTPQETQYF. The CDR3 bases are TGTGCCAGCAGCTTGGGGGGTGGGGGAGTGACCCCCCAAGAGACCCAGTACTTC.

This clone was seen at least ten times. This chain connects TRBV5-1 to TRBJ1-2; D is possibly TRBD1 (5 bases). The length of the CDR3 is 14 residues. Germline V gene lookup returns CDR1 SGHRS and CDR2 YFSETQ. Trimming removed 6 bases from V and 4 bases from J, with 16 bases in between. The CDR3 sequence is CASTPDPGTYGYTF. Here the CDR3 DNA reads TGCGCCAGCACCCCTGATCCAGGGACCTATGGCTACACCTTC. The variable domain in full, with the rest retrieved from reference TRBV5-1 and TRBJ1-2, is KAGVTQTPRYLIKTRGQQVTLSCSPISGHRSVSWYQQTPGQGLQFLFEYFSETQRNKGNFPGRFSGRQFSNSRSEMNVSTLELGDSALYLCASTPDPGTYGYTFGSGTRLTVV.

This clone was observed a handful of times. The chain carries TRBV27 and TRBJ2-5, with 10 nucleotides matching TRBD2. CDR1 is MNHEY and CDR2 is SMNVEV in the germline V gene (reference sequence). Trimming took 5 bases from V and 5 from J; bases not matched to a gene: 14. The CDR3 sequence is 17 residues long. CDR3 loop: CASSEEVLAGARETQYF. The CDR3 DNA is TGTGCCAGCAGTGAAGAAGTCCTAGCGGGAGCCAGGGAGACCCAGTACTTC.

There are many counts of this clone. The J gene is TRBJ1-2, the V gene TRBV24-1, with a possible D match to TRBD1 (6 bases). Germline CDR1 and CDR2: KGHDR and SFDVKD. Trimming pared 3 bases from V and 4 bases from J, leaving 11 bases between. The CDR3 has 14 residues. In DNA form, the CDR3 reads TGTGCCACCAGTGATAGGACAGCGGGCTATGGCTACACCTTC. Protein: CATSDRTAGYGYTF.

This clone was seen ten or more times. Here the CDR3 reads CASSPPWGGATYNEQFF. The CDR3, as DNA: TGTGCCAGCAGTCCCCCATGGGGAGGAGCGACATACAATGAGCAGTTCTTC. J is TRBJ2-1 and V is TRBV28; a possible D gene is TRBD2 (6 bases). Trimming stripped 5 bases from V and 4 bases from J, with 21 bases between. The germline V gene has CDR1 MDHEN and CDR2 SYDVKM. The CDR3 runs 17 residues.

This clone was detected ten times or more. J is TRBJ1-3 and V is TRBV6-1; D is possibly TRBD1 (6 bases). This CDR3 region has 15 residues. V shed 8 bases and J shed 0 bases, with 14 bases lying between them. Germline V gives CDR1 MNHNS, CDR2 SASEGT. The CDR3 DNA reads TGTGCCAGCGGCAAGTCAGGGGTCTCTGGAAACACCATATATTTT. Protein product: CASGKSGVSGNTIYF.

In its sample, this clone was seen many times. It may be a read error: a sequence one base away is much more abundant. The CDR3 here is CASGGGLGNEQFF. DNA for the CDR3: TGTGCCAGCGGGGGGGGACTGGGGAATGAGCAGTTCTTC. This chain uses TRBV2 with TRBJ2-1; 7 bases match TRBD2. The CDR3 is 13 residues long. Germline V gives CDR1 SNHLY, CDR2 FYNNEI. The ends lost 8 bases at V and 7 bases at J; junction bases unmatched: 8. Based on the CDR3 plus reference TRBV2 and TRBJ2-1, the full variable domain is EPEVTQTPSHQVTQMGQEVILRCVPISNHLYFYWYRQILGQKVEFLVSFYNNEISEKSEIFDDQFSVERPDGSNFTLKIRSTKLEDSAMYFCASGGGLGNEQFFGPGTRLTVL.

The V and J genes are TRBV7-3 and TRBJ2-6; D gene ambiguous. CDR3 length: 15 amino acids. The germline CDR1 and CDR2 sequences are SGHTA and FQGTGA. The germline V and J ends were trimmed by 5 bases and 2 bases, with 10 bases remaining between them. The CDR3 nucleotides are TGTGCCAGCAGCAGACAAGATCCTGGGGCCAACGTCCTGACTTTC. Residues: CASSRQDPGANVLTF.

V and J are TRBV4-1 and TRBJ2-5; D perhaps matches TRBD1 (6 bases). Trimming left V 8 bases short and J 5 bases short, with 21 bases between. The CDR3 has 15 amino acids. Germline values: CDR1 MGHRA, CDR2 YSYEKL. For the CDR3, the DNA is TGCGCCAGCGGGAGCGTGGGGGCGTCTAGGGAGACCCAGTACTTC. Translated: CASGSVGASRETQYF.

Note on this clone: A much larger clonotype is one base distant, so this may be a read error. The rearrangement uses TRBV11-2 and TRBJ2-3; D not resolved. This CDR3 spans 15 amino acids. Germline CDR1 is SGHAT and CDR2 is FQNNGV. V was clipped by 5 bases and J by 0 bases, with 12 bases between them. The CDR3 nucleotides read TGTGCCAGCAGCCCACCGGTGAGGAGCACAGATACGCAGTATTTT. Encoded protein: CASSPPVRSTDTQYF.

This clone occurred many times. The chain is built from TRBV10-1 and TRBJ1-6; D possibly corresponds to TRBD1 (6 bases). CDR1 WNHNN and CDR2 SYGVQD come from the germline V gene (reference sequence). Between the trimmed V and J ends, which lost 2 bases and 7 bases, there was a span of 24 bases. The CDR3 is 19 residues long. CDR3 coding DNA: TGCGCCAGCAGTGAGACGGATAAGGACAGCTGGATGAAGAATTCACCCCTCCACTTT. Its translation: CASSETDKDSWMKNSPLHF.

The sample holds a few counts of this clone. The sample has other DNA sequences that encode this CDR3 too. The V and J genes are TRBV12-3 or TRBV12-4 and TRBJ2-5; TRBD2 agrees at 10 bases. The CDR3 length is 16 residues. The junction had 14 bases not matched to a gene; V was cut back by 3 bases and J by 10 bases. CDR3 DNA sequence: TGTGCCAGCAGTTTGGGGGGAACTCAGCGGGGGGGAATCCAGTACTTC. Its translation is CASSLGGTQRGGIQYF.

The chain has TRBV6-2 or TRBV6-3 and TRBJ1-2; TRBD1 is a possible D gene (5 bases). The CDR3 runs 14 residues. Germline V gene data show CDR1 as MNHEY and CDR2 as SVGEGT. V lost 6 bases and J lost 7, with 18 bases in between. The CDR3 loop is CASRTGAVTIGYTF. The CDR3 nucleotides read TGTGCCAGCAGAACCGGGGCAGTTACTATTGGCTACACCTTC.

Of note for this clone: One base away lies a much larger clone, so this may be a sequencing read error. The V gene is TRBV4-2, the J gene TRBJ1-3; D call uncertain. CDR1 and CDR2 (germline): LGHNA, YNFKEQ. This CDR3 contains 14 residues. The CDR3 DNA reads TGTGCCAGCATCCAAGAGGGCTCTGGAAACACCATATATTTT. It is translated as CASIQEGSGNTIYF.